A single sample is the source of the 21 T cell receptor beta chains below, sequenced in a study of T cell repertoires in aging, cancer and after chemotherapy. Rearranged V-D-J TRB sequences were amplified with a mixed TRB-A/B primer pool. TCRdb itself ran the multiplex PCR reads through MiXCR, one entry per CDR3 protein. This sample has about 990 distinct CDR3 sequences, with roughly 25% found just once. Peripheral blood genomic DNA, not sorted cells or RNA, was the template. The specimen was blood. The source is a human donor with a solid tumor.

This clonotype is judged large. The chain combines TRBV15 with TRBJ1-5; D perhaps matches TRBD1 (5 bases). CDR1 and CDR2 (germline): LNHNV, YYDKDF (reference sequence). Between the trimmed V and J ends, which lost 8 bases and 1 base, there was a span of 6 bases. The CDR3 sequence is 12 residues long. CDR3 sequence: CATGGSNQPQHF. The CDR3 DNA sequence: TGTGCCACCGGGGGGAGCAATCAGCCCCAGCATTTT.

Relative to its sample, this clonotype is large. The J gene is TRBJ1-3, the V gene TRBV10-3; D gene unclear. The CDR3 is 13 amino acids. V was pared by 3 bases and J by 1 base, with 4 bases between. CDR1 and CDR2 (germline): ENHRY, SYGVKD. In nucleotides, the CDR3 is TGTGCCATCAGTGAATTTTCTGGAAACACCATATATTTT. Protein product: CAISEFSGNTIYF.

This clonotype is judged large. The chain has TRBV20-1 and TRBJ2-3; 7 nucleotides match TRBD2. This CDR3 is built from 14 residues. V gave up 2 bases and J gave up 3 bases; unmatched junction bases: 5. Germline CDR1 DFQATT, CDR2 SNEGSKA (reference sequence). The chain's CDR3 is CSARTPGLTDTQYF. In DNA form, the CDR3 reads TGCAGTGCTAGAACCCCGGGACTAACAGATACGCAGTATTTT.

This chain connects TRBV20-1 to TRBJ1-2, with D hard to call. The CDR3 totals 14 residues. The germline V and J ends were trimmed by 0 bases and 3 bases, with 11 bases remaining between them. Germline CDR1 is DFQATT and CDR2 is SNEGSKA (reference sequence). For the CDR3, the DNA is TGCAGTGCTAGAGATCTAAAGGTTGACTATGGCTACACCTTC. This sequence encodes CSARDLKVDYGYTF.

By sample fraction, this clonotype is large (0.1 to 1%). The chain has TRBV5-6 and TRBJ2-7, with TRBD1 identical over 9 bases. Germline V gives CDR1 SGHDT, CDR2 YYEEEE. J was trimmed by 3 bases and V by 6 bases; bases with no gene match: 10. This CDR3 comprises 15 residues. CDR3 sequence (DNA): TGTGCCAGCACCACAACCGGGACAGGGCTCTACGAGCAGTACTTC. It translates to CASTTTGTGLYEQYF. The whole variable domain, remainder taken from reference TRBV5-6 and TRBJ2-7, is DAGVTQSPTHLIKTRGQQVTLRCSPKSGHDTVSWYQQALGQGPQFIFQYYEEEERQRGNFPDRFSGHQFPNYSSELNVNALLLGDSALYLCASTTTGTGLYEQYFGPGTRLTVT.

The chain links TRBV15 to TRBJ1-1; 8 nucleotides match TRBD1. Germline loops: CDR1 LNHNV, CDR2 YYDKDF (reference sequence). The CDR3 contains 15 residues. V lost 5 bases to trimming and J lost 5 bases; unmatched junction nucleotides: 10. CDR3 bases: TGTGCCACCAGCCGAGGGAACCAGGGGGCGACTGAAGCTTTCTTT. Its translation is CATSRGNQGATEAFF.

This chain connects TRBV7-3 to TRBJ2-3; weak D call: TRBD2 (6 bases). Trimming left V 5 bases short and J 6 bases short, with 15 bases between. Germline values: CDR1 SGHTA, CDR2 FQGTGA. CDR3 length: 14 residues. CDR3 in DNA: TGTGCCAGCAGCATCAGGGCAGGGAGGGATACGCAGTATTTT. Amino acid sequence: CASSIRAGRDTQYF.

The CDR3 DNA sequence: TGTGCCAGCAGCAATAAAGGCAGCGGACACTACGAGCAGTACTTC. Protein sequence: CASSNKGSGHYEQYF. The rearrangement links TRBV21-1 to TRBJ2-7; the table's D call, TRBD1, has no DNA check behind it. TRBV21-1 is classified as a pseudogene. The CDR3 is 15 residues long.

A remark on this clonotype: Relative to the germline gene, one junction end is altered; a read error may explain this. The V gene is TRBV6-2 or TRBV6-3, the J gene TRBJ1-1; 9 nucleotides agree with TRBD1. Germline V lookup: CDR1 MNHEY, CDR2 SVGEGT. The CDR3 contains 15 residues. Here the CDR3 reads CASSYFLQGAFEAFF. The DNA of the CDR3 is TGTGCCAGCAGTTACTTCCTACAGGGGGCCTTTGAAGCATTCTTT.

This clonotype was counted a few times. This chain uses TRBV10-3 with TRBJ2-1; 10 nucleotides match TRBD2. Germline V gene sequence: CDR1 ENHRY, CDR2 SYGVKD. The CDR3 has 16 residues. V shed 0 bases, J shed 7 bases, and the junction held 6 bases outside the gene matches. The CDR3 sequence is CAISESSGRAKNEQFF. DNA of the CDR3: TGTGCCATCAGTGAGTCCAGCGGGAGGGCCAAGAATGAGCAGTTCTTC.

The CDR3 protein is CASSQGGGLAASYNEQFF. DNA of the CDR3: TGCGCCAGCAGCCAAGGGGGTGGACTAGCGGCTTCCTACAATGAGCAGTTCTTC. This rearrangement joins TRBV4-3 to TRBJ2-1; 10 nucleotides line up with TRBD2. V was clipped by 1 base and J by 1 base; unmatched bases: 7. Germline CDR1 LGHNA, CDR2 YSLEER. CDR3 size: 18 residues.

This clonotype came up a few times. The chain joins TRBV20-1 to TRBJ2-7; 7 positions agree with TRBD1. V lost 7 bases and J lost 3; bases outside the gene matches: 6. CDR1 and CDR2 from the germline V gene are DFQATT and SNEGSKA (reference sequence). The CDR3 runs to 12 residues. For the CDR3, the DNA is TGCAGTGGGGAGACAGGGAACTACGAGCAGTACTTC. It codes for CSGETGNYEQYF.

This clonotype was counted only a few times. The chain joins TRBV28 to TRBJ2-7; TRBD1 is a possible D gene (5 bases). The CDR3 runs to 13 residues. Germline V gene lookup returns CDR1 MDHEN and CDR2 SYDVKM. Trimming took off 2 bases at V and 4 bases at J, with 9 bases between the two ends. The CDR3 spells CASSLGRAYEQYF. The CDR3 DNA reads TGTGCCAGCAGTTTAGGCAGGGCATACGAGCAGTACTTC.

This clonotype has a handful of counts. V is TRBV5-1 and J is TRBJ2-7; D tentatively reads TRBD1 or TRBD2 (5 bases each). The CDR3 sequence is 13 residues long. V was cut by 7 bases and J by 3 bases, with 14 bases left in between. The germline CDR1 and CDR2 sequences are SGHRS and YFSETQ. This chain's CDR3 is CASGERGGYEQYF. The CDR3 region has the DNA TGCGCCAGCGGTGAGAGGGGTGGCTACGAGCAGTACTTC.

This clonotype has just one count. This rearrangement joins TRBV11-2 to TRBJ2-1; 7 bases agree with TRBD2. This CDR3 contains 18 residues. V lost 7 bases, J lost 4 bases, and 19 bases stayed unmatched. The germline V gene has CDR1 SGHAT and CDR2 FQNNGV. The CDR3 sequence: CASTPGRGGGLAYNEQFF. CDR3 DNA: TGTGCCAGCACCCCGGGCCGGGGCGGGGGTTTGGCTTACAATGAGCAGTTCTTC.

This chain joins TRBV5-1 and TRBJ1-2; 8 bases are a match to TRBD1. V lost 2 bases and J lost 3; bases outside the gene matches: 12. In germline, CDR1 is SGHRS, CDR2 YFSETQ. This CDR3 has 17 residues. As DNA, the CDR3 is TGCGCCAGCAGCTTTGCCGGGACAGGACACGGGGACTATGGCTACACCTTC. The encoded protein is CASSFAGTGHGDYGYTF.

Points on this clonotype: One base away lies a much larger clone, so this may be a sequencing read error. The CDR3 DNA follows: TGTGCCAGCAGTTACTCCCAGAACAATAAGCAGTTCTTC. Its translation is CASSYSQNNKQFF. The rearrangement uses TRBV6-6 and TRBJ2-1; D remains unclear. The CDR3 covers 13 residues. Germline CDR1 MNHNY, CDR2 SVGAGI (reference sequence).

This clonotype is labeled as large. The rearrangement joins TRBV6-2 or TRBV6-3 to TRBJ2-7, with TRBD2 matching 10 bases. From germline, CDR1 is MNHEY and CDR2 SVGEGT. This CDR3 comprises 16 residues. Trimming cost V 2 bases and J 0 bases; bases outside gene matches: 4. The CDR3 here is CASSYRTSGISYEQYF. CDR3 bases: TGTGCCAGCAGTTACAGGACTAGCGGAATCTCCTACGAGCAGTACTTC.

The V gene is TRBV5-1, the J gene TRBJ2-5; 7 bases align to TRBD2. The length of the CDR3 is 15 residues. The ends lost 1 base at V and 1 base at J; junction bases unmatched: 4. The V gene's germline CDR1 is SGHRS and CDR2 YFSETQ. CDR3 sequence (DNA): TGCGCCAGCAGCTTGCTGGGGGGGGTCCAAGAGACCCAGTACTTC. Translation: CASSLLGGVQETQYF.

The chain carries TRBV7-9 and TRBJ2-7; perhaps TRBD1 as D (6 bases). The CDR3 sequence is 14 residues long. The V gene lost 2 bases and the J gene lost 5 bases, with 13 bases spanning the gap. Germline CDR1 SEHNR, CDR2 FQNEAQ (reference sequence). CDR3: CASSLTQGANEQYF. In DNA form, the CDR3 reads TGTGCCAGCAGCTTAACACAGGGTGCCAACGAGCAGTACTTC.

The rearrangement joins TRBV13 to TRBJ2-5; TRBD1 matches at 9 bases. The V gene's germline CDR1 is PRHDT and CDR2 FYEKMQ (reference sequence). The V and J ends lost 5 bases and 1 base, in that order; junction bases with no gene match: 8. The CDR3 contains 16 residues. CDR3 sequence: CASSARDRDFQETQYF. CDR3 in DNA: TGTGCCAGCAGCGCCCGGGACAGGGATTTCCAAGAGACCCAGTACTTC.